Following are 32 T cell receptor beta chains from one sample sequenced in a study of spatial heterogeneity in lung cancer. Noted time point: sample taken at primary tumor resection. No cells were sorted before sequencing. The whole RNA sequenced was extracted from tumor, nontumor lung or frozen PBMC. MiXCR, applied by TCRdb to the 5' RACE reads, yields one record per CDR3 protein. The sample gives 65,000 to 85,000 distinct CDR3 sequences, about 20% of which show up once; about 6.8% is in the top ten. The sequencing used PBMCs, collected at surgery. The receptors here all came from a male donor with early-stage non-small cell lung cancer.

The chain carries TRBV30 and TRBJ2-3, with 16 positions matching TRBD2. The CDR3 has 17 amino acids. Per the germline V gene, CDR1 is GTSNPN and CDR2 is SVGIG (reference sequence). Trimming took 7 bases from V and 4 from J; bases not matched to a gene: 11. CDR3 loop: CASGLAGGRTLADTQYF. The CDR3 nucleotides are TGTGCCTCGGGACTAGCGGGGGGGCGGACCCTCGCAGATACGCAGTATTTT.

In this sample, this clonotype turned up a few times. The rearrangement uses TRBV24-1 and TRBJ2-1, with a weak D call TRBD2 (6 bases). CDR1 and CDR2 (germline): KGHDR, SFDVKD. The germline V and J ends were trimmed by 6 bases and 9 bases, with 11 bases remaining between them. The CDR3 loop spans 12 amino acids. CDR3 bases: TGTGCCACCAGTTCTAGCGCGGGTGAGCAGTTCTTC. Translation: CATSSSAGEQFF.

This clonotype was seen repeatedly, ten times or more. The genes are TRBV18 and TRBJ2-6, with D perhaps matching TRBD1 (6 bases). Trimming shortened V by 4 bases and J by 1 base, and 20 bases separated the two germline ends. Looked up from germline, CDR1 is KGHSH and CDR2 is LQKENI. This CDR3 is 19 amino acids long. CDR3 sequence (DNA): TGTGCCAGCTCACTTCTCACCGGGACAACGGCGTCTGGGGCCAACGTCCTGACTTTC. Protein sequence: CASSLLTGTTASGANVLTF.

This clonotype was seen only once. One junction end disagrees with the germline gene, perhaps due to a read error. The chain recombines TRBV30 with TRBJ1-5; a possible D gene is TRBD1 (5 bases). In germline, CDR1 is GTSNPN, CDR2 SVGIG (reference sequence). The CDR3 totals 13 residues. The CDR3: CVWSPGYNQPQHF. The CDR3 region has the DNA TGTGTCTGGAGTCCAGGGTATAATCAGCCCCAGCATTTT.

This clonotype has a handful of counts. V gene TRBV19 combines with J gene TRBJ1-1; 8 bases fit TRBD1. Germline loops: CDR1 LNHDA, CDR2 SQIVND (reference sequence). The CDR3 extends over 13 amino acids. V trimming: 6 bases; J trimming: 10 bases; junction bases outside the gene matches: 10. The DNA for the CDR3 is TGTGCCAGTAGCTCAAACCAGGGGGCGCGAGCTTTCTTT. The encoded protein is CASSSNQGARAFF.

This rearrangement joins TRBV7-2 to TRBJ1-6; D unresolved. The V gene's germline CDR1 is SGHTA and CDR2 FQGNSA. V lost 4 bases and J lost 6, with 10 bases in between. The CDR3 is made up of 14 amino acids. Here the CDR3 reads CASSYGLFNSPLHF. CDR3 DNA: TGTGCCAGCAGCTACGGCTTATTTAATTCACCCCTCCACTTT. Full variable domain (outside the CDR3, taken from reference TRBV7-2 and TRBJ1-6): GAGVSQSPSNKVTEKGKDVELRCDPISGHTALYWYRQSLGQGLEFLIYFQGNSAPDKSGLPSDRFSAERTGGSVSTLTIQRTQQEDSAVYLCASSYGLFNSPLHFGNGTRLTVT.

The CDR3: CASSLYRGGRTEAFF. The CDR3 bases are TGTGCCAGCAGTCTGTATCGAGGGGGCCGAACTGAAGCTTTCTTT. The V gene is TRBV28, the J gene TRBJ1-1, with 7 positions matching TRBD1. V shed 5 bases and J 5 bases; nucleotides not matched to a gene: 11. The CDR3 consists of 15 residues. Germline CDR1 MDHEN, CDR2 SYDVKM.

This chain uses TRBV7-9 with TRBJ1-4; D not resolved. The CDR3 sequence is 12 residues long. Germline CDR1 SEHNR, CDR2 FQNEAQ (reference sequence). V was cut by 5 bases and J by 5 bases, with 6 bases left in between. CDR3 coding DNA: TGTGCCAGCAGCCCGGCCAATGAAAAACTGTTTTTT. Its protein product is CASSPANEKLFF. Using reference TRBV7-9 and TRBJ1-4 for the parts outside the CDR3, the full variable domain is DTGVSQNPRHKITKRGQNVTFRCDPISEHNRLYWYRQTLGQGPEFLTYFQNEAQLEKSRLLSDRFSAERPKGSFSTLEIQRTEQGDSAMYLCASSPANEKLFFGSGTQLSVL.

The chain joins TRBV20-1 to TRBJ1-1; D is unresolved. CDR3 size: 11 residues. Germline-derived CDR1 and CDR2 are DFQATT and SNEGSKA (reference sequence). Here the CDR3 reads CGVRENTEAFF. The DNA of the CDR3 is TGCGGGGTCAGAGAGAACACTGAAGCTTTCTTT.

This clonotype was seen only a few times. The rearrangement uses TRBV29-1 and TRBJ1-1, with D tentatively TRBD1 (5 bases). V lost 4 bases and J 5 bases, leaving 11 bases between the germline ends. Germline CDR1 is SQVTM and CDR2 is ANQGSEA. This CDR3 region has 12 residues. The CDR3 loop reads CSVGQGGTEAFF. The CDR3, as DNA: TGCAGCGTTGGCCAGGGAGGGACTGAAGCTTTCTTT.

The chain uses TRBV6-2 or TRBV6-3 and TRBJ2-7; D ambiguous. V was cut by 6 bases and J by 3 bases, with 12 bases left in between. The CDR3 loop spans 13 amino acids. Germline V CDR1 and CDR2: MNHEY, SVGEGT. This CDR3 is CASRLTAVYEQYF. The CDR3 region has the DNA TGTGCCAGCAGGCTGACTGCTGTCTACGAGCAGTACTTC.

The CDR3 spells CSARDLLAKNIQYF. Written as DNA, the CDR3 is TGCAGTGCTAGAGATCTGCTGGCCAAAAACATTCAGTACTTC. V gene TRBV20-1 combines with J gene TRBJ2-4; D gene uncertain. Per germline, CDR1 DFQATT and CDR2 SNEGSKA (reference sequence). The CDR3 runs 14 residues. Trimming left V 0 bases short and J 1 base short, with 7 bases between.

V gene TRBV20-1 combines with J gene TRBJ2-3, with 7 bases that match TRBD1. Trimming cost V 2 bases and J 2 bases; bases outside gene matches: 4. The CDR3 is 14 amino acids. CDR1 and CDR2 (germline): DFQATT, SNEGSKA (reference sequence). The CDR3 loop reads CSARTGADTDTQYF. As DNA, the CDR3 is TGCAGTGCTAGAACAGGGGCCGACACAGATACGCAGTATTTT.

The CDR3 spells CASSLSRGLGTEAFF. As DNA, the CDR3 is TGTGCCAGCAGTTTATCCAGGGGGCTCGGCACTGAAGCTTTCTTT. This chain uses TRBV27 with TRBJ1-1; 8 bases agree with TRBD1. CDR1 and CDR2 from the germline V gene are MNHEY and SMNVEV (reference sequence). The V gene end was trimmed by 0 bases and the J gene end by 4 bases; junction bases not matched to a gene: 4. CDR3 size: 15 residues.

In this sample, this clonotype turned up many times. The V call is TRBV7-9, the J call TRBJ2-1; either TRBD1 or TRBD2 may supply D (5 bases each). The ends were cut back, 4 bases at V and 2 bases at J, with 15 bases in the middle. Germline assignment: CDR1 SEHNR and CDR2 FQNEAQ (reference sequence). The length of the CDR3 is 16 residues. CDR3 nucleotide sequence: TGTGCCAGCAGCTCATTGAGGGGCCCCACCTACAATGAGCAGTTCTTC. Translating it yields CASSSLRGPTYNEQFF.

This clonotype was detected only a few times. The rearrangement links TRBV19 to TRBJ1-6; no firm D call. Trimming pared 4 bases from V and 3 bases from J, leaving 13 bases between. The germline V gene has CDR1 LNHDA and CDR2 SQIVND (reference sequence). This CDR3 is built from 16 residues. CDR3 sequence reads: CASSSIKILYNSPLHF. The CDR3 region has the DNA TGTGCCAGTAGTAGTATCAAGATTCTCTATAATTCACCCCTCCACTTT.

V and J are TRBV7-2 and TRBJ1-1; weak D call: TRBD1 (5 bases). Between the trimmed V and J ends, which lost 4 bases and 11 bases, there was a span of 17 bases. The CDR3 sequence is 13 residues long. The germline V gene encodes CDR1 SGHTA and CDR2 FQGNSA. The CDR3 bases are TGTGCCAGCAGCTCCGGACACGCTAGTGGGGCTTTCTTT. This sequence encodes CASSSGHASGAFF.

CDR3 nucleotides: TGTGCCAGCAGCAAAGAGGGGTCCTACGAGCAGTACTTC. Translating gives CASSKEGSYEQYF. The chain links TRBV7-8 to TRBJ2-7; D is possibly TRBD1 or TRBD2 (5 bases each). Per the germline V gene, CDR1 is SGHVS and CDR2 is FQNEAQ. V lost 5 bases and J lost 1, with 9 bases in between. This CDR3 region has 13 residues. The full variable domain, in which reference TRBV7-8 and TRBJ2-7 provide the parts outside the CDR3, is GAGVSQSPRYKVAKRGQDVALRCDPISGHVSLFWYQQALGQGPEFLTYFQNEAQLDKSGLPSDRFFAERPEGSVSTLKIQRTQQEDSAVYLCASSKEGSYEQYFGPGTRLTVT.

This clonotype was detected only a few times. The CDR3 here is CASSISLYSYEQYF. The CDR3 DNA reads TGTGCCAGTAGTATATCGTTATACTCCTACGAGCAGTACTTC. The chain uses TRBV19 and TRBJ2-7; D unresolved. The V end lost 2 bases, the J end lost 0 bases, and 8 bases lay between the germline ends. CDR1 LNHDA and CDR2 SQIVND come from the germline V gene (reference sequence). This CDR3 comprises 14 residues.

V usage is TRBV18 and J usage is TRBJ2-5; D ambiguous. V was cut by 5 bases and J by 10 bases, with 17 bases left in between. Germline CDR1 KGHSH, CDR2 LQKENI. The CDR3 is 13 amino acids. The CDR3 region is CASSDLGPLDQYF. The CDR3 coding sequence is TGTGCCAGCTCAGACCTGGGTCCGCTCGACCAGTACTTC. Drawing the rest from reference TRBV18 and TRBJ2-5, the complete variable domain is NAGVMQNPRHLVRRRGQEARLRCSPMKGHSHVYWYRQLPEEGLKFMVYLQKENIIDESGMPKERFSAEFPKEGPSILRIQQVVRGDSAAYFCASSDLGPLDQYFGPGTRLLVL.

This clonotype was counted a few times. The chain is built from TRBV5-5 and TRBJ2-3, with 10 bases that match TRBD1. J gave up 3 bases and V 0 bases, and 1 base lay outside the gene matches. This CDR3 is 15 amino acids long. Germline V gene sequence: CDR1 SGHKS, CDR2 YYEKEE (reference sequence). CDR3 region: CASSLEGQGTDTQYF. The CDR3 region has the DNA TGTGCCAGCAGCTTGGAGGGACAGGGGACAGATACGCAGTATTTT.

The gene calls are TRBV3-1 and TRBJ2-3; tentative D call: TRBD1 (7 bases). Germline values: CDR1 LGHDT, CDR2 YNNKEL (reference sequence). Trimming stripped 4 bases from V and 2 bases from J, with 16 bases between. The CDR3 runs 16 residues. The CDR3 is CASSRQTRGVTDTQYF. The CDR3 DNA follows: TGTGCCAGCAGCCGCCAAACCAGGGGGGTCACAGATACGCAGTATTTT.

The chain recombines TRBV25-1 with TRBJ2-2; D not resolved. The CDR3 sequence is 12 residues long. The V gene lost 2 bases and the J gene lost 5 bases, with 3 bases spanning the gap. Germline V gives CDR1 MGHDK, CDR2 SYGVNS. CDR3 region: CASSELTGELFF. The CDR3 DNA reads as TGTGCCAGCAGTGAACTAACCGGGGAGCTGTTTTTT.

The sample holds a few counts of this clonotype. The chain carries TRBV20-1 and TRBJ2-1; TRBD1 might be the D (5 bases). Trimming removed 6 bases at V and 8 bases at J, with 20 bases between. Germline CDR1 reads DFQATT; CDR2 reads SNEGSKA (reference sequence). The CDR3 covers 14 residues. The CDR3 spells CSARQSLRPDEQFF. The CDR3 DNA reads TGCAGTGCGAGACAGTCCCTCCGTCCCGATGAGCAGTTCTTC.

V and J are TRBV3-1 and TRBJ2-1; perhaps TRBD1 as D (6 bases). Germline loops: CDR1 LGHDT, CDR2 YNNKEL (reference sequence). This CDR3 has 17 amino acids. With 4 bases removed from V and 0 bases from J, the gap between germline ends came to 16 bases. In nucleotides, the CDR3 is TGTGCCAGCAGCCTTAACCGACAGGCGAGCTCCTACAATGAGCAGTTCTTC. Its translation: CASSLNRQASSYNEQFF.

This clonotype was seen a handful of times. V usage is TRBV27 and J usage is TRBJ1-6; D is unclear. The ends were cut back, 2 bases at V and 7 bases at J, with 9 bases in the middle. The CDR3 sequence is 14 residues long. The germline gives CDR1 MNHEY, CDR2 SMNVEV (reference sequence). Written as DNA, the CDR3 is TGTGCCAGCAGTTTACTTGCGCCAAATTCACCCCTCCACTTT. This encodes CASSLLAPNSPLHF.

This clonotype came up a few times. The genes are TRBV6-2 or TRBV6-3 and TRBJ1-1; possible D gene TRBD1, 5 bases. Between the trimmed V and J ends, which lost 6 bases and 3 bases, there was a span of 5 bases. The germline V gene encodes CDR1 MNHEY and CDR2 SVGEGT. CDR3 length: 11 amino acids. This CDR3 reads CASRQDTEAFF. Written as DNA, the CDR3 is TGTGCCAGCAGACAGGACACTGAAGCTTTCTTT.

The sample holds many counts of this clonotype. This chain connects TRBV28 to TRBJ2-7; no clear D gene. Looked up from germline, CDR1 is MDHEN and CDR2 is SYDVKM. The CDR3 is 12 residues long. Trimming pared 5 bases from V and 2 bases from J, leaving 7 bases between. CDR3 protein: CASSTGPYEQYF. The CDR3 nucleotides read TGTGCCAGCAGTACCGGACCCTACGAGCAGTACTTC.

This sequence joins TRBV20-1 and TRBJ2-1; D is unresolved. Germline CDR1 is DFQATT and CDR2 is SNEGSKA (reference sequence). CDR3 size: 10 residues. Trimming cost V 6 bases and J 5 bases, with 5 bases left between them. The CDR3 region is CSATDNEQFF. The CDR3, as DNA: TGCAGTGCCACCGACAATGAGCAGTTCTTC.

This rearrangement joins TRBV7-2 to TRBJ1-2; 7 bases are a match to TRBD1. The CDR3 totals 14 residues. Germline lookup yields CDR1 SGHTA and CDR2 FQGNSA. Trimming cost V 4 bases and J 4 bases; bases outside gene matches: 6. The CDR3 nucleotides read TGTGCCAGCAGCTCACTGGACAGGACCTATGGCTACACCTTC. Translating it yields CASSSLDRTYGYTF.

By share, this clonotype counts as medium-sized (0.01 to 0.1%). The J gene is TRBJ2-1, the V gene TRBV27; the match to TRBD1 covers 9 bases. With 4 bases clipped from V and 4 bases from J, the junction kept 2 bases outside the gene matches. The CDR3 has 14 residues. In germline, CDR1 is MNHEY, CDR2 SMNVEV (reference sequence). The CDR3 here is CASSSGQGYNEQFF. The CDR3 DNA sequence: TGTGCCAGCAGTTCCGGACAGGGGTACAATGAGCAGTTCTTC.

The sample holds one count of this clonotype. J is TRBJ1-5 and V is TRBV9; TRBD1 might be the D (5 bases). CDR3 size: 15 residues. Germline values: CDR1 SGDLS, CDR2 YYNGEE. V lost 3 bases and J lost 7, with 17 bases in between. This CDR3 reads CASSATGYEIQPQHF. CDR3 in DNA: TGTGCCAGCAGCGCCACAGGATACGAGATCCAGCCCCAGCATTTT.